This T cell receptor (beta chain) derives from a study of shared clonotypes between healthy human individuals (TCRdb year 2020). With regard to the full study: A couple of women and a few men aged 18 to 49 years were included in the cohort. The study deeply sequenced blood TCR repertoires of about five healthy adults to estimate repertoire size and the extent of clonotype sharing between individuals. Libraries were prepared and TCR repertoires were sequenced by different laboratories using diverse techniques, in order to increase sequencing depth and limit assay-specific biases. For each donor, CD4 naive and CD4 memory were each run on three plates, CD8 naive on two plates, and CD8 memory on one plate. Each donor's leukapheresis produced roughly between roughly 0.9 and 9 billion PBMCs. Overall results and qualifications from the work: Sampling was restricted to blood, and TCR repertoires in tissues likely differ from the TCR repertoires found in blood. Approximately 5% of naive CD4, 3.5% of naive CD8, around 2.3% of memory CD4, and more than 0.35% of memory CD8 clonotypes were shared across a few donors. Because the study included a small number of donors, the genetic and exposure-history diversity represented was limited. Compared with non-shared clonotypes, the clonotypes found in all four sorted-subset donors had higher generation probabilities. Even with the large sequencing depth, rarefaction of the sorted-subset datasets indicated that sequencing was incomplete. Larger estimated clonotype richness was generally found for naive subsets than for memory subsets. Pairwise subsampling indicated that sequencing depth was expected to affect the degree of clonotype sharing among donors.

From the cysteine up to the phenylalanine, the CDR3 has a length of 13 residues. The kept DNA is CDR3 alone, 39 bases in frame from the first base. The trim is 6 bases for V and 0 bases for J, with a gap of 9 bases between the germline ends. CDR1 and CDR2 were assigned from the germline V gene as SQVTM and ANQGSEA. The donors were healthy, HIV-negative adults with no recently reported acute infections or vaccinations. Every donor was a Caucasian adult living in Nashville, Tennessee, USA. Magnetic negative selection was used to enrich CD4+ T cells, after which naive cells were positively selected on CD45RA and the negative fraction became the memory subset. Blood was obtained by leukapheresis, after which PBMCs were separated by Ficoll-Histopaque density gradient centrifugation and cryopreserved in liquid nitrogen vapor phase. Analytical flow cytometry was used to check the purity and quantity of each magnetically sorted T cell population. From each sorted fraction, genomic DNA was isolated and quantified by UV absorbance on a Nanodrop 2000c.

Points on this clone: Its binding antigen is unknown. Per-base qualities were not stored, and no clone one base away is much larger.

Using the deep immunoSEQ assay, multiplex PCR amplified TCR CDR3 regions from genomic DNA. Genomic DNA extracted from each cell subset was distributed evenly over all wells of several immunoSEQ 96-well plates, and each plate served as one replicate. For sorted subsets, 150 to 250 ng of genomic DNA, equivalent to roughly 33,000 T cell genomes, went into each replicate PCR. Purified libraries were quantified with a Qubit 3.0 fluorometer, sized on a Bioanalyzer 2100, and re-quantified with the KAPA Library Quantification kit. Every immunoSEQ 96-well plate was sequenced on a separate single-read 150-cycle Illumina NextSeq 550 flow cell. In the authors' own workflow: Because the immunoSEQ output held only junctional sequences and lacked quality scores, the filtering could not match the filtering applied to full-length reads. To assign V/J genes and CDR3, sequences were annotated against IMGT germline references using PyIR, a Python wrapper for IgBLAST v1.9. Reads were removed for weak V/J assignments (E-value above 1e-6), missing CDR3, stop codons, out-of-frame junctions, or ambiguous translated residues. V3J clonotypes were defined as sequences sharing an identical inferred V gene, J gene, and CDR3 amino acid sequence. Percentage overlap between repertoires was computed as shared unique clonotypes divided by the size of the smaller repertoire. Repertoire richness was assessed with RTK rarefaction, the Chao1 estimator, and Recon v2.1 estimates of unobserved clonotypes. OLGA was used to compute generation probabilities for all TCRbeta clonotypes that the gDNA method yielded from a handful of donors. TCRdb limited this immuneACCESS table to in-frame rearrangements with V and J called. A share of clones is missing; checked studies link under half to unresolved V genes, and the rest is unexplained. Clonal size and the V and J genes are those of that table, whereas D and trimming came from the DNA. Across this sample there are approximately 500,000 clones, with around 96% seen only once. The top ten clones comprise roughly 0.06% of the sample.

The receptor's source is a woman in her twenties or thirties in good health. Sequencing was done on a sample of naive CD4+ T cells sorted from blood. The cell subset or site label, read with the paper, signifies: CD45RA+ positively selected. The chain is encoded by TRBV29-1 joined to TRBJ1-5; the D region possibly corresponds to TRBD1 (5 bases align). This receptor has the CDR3 CSVGQNSNQPQHF. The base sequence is TGCAGCGTGGGGCAAAATAGCAATCAGCCCCAGCATTTT.